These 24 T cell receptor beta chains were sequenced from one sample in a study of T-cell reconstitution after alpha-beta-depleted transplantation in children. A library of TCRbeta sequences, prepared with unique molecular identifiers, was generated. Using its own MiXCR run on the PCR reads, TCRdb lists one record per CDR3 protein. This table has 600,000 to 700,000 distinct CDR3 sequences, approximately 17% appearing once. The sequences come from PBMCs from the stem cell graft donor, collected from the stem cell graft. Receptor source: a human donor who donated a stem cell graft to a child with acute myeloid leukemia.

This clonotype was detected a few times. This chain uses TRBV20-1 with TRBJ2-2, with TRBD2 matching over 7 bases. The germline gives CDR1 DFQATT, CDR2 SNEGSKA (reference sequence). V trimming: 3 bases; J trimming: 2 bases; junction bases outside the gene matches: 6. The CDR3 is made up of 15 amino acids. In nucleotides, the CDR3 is TGCAGTGCTAGGCCAGCGGGGATTAACACCGGGGAGCTGTTTTTT. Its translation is CSARPAGINTGELFF.

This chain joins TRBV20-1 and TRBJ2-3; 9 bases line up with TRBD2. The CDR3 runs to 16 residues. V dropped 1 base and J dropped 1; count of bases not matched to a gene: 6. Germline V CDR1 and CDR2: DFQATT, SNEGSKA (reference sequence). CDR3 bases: TGCAGTGCTAGAGGCCCGGGACTAGCAGGCACAGATACGCAGTATTTT. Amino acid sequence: CSARGPGLAGTDTQYF.

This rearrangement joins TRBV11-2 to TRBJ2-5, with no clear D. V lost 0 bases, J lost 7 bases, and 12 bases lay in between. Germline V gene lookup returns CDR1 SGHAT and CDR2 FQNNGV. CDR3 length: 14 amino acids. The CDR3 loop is CASSLEESPGTQYF. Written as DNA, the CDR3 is TGTGCCAGCAGCTTAGAAGAGTCCCCAGGGACCCAGTACTTC.

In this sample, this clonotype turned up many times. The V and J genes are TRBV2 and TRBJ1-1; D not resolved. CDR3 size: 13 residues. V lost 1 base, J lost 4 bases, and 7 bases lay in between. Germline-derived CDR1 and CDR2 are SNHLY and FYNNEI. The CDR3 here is CASSEGGVTEAFF. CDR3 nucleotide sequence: TGTGCCAGCAGTGAAGGAGGAGTCACTGAAGCTTTCTTT.

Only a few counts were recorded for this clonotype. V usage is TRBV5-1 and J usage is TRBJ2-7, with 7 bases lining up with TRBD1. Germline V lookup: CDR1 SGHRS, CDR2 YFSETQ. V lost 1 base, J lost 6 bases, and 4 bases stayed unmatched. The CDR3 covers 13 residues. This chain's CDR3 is CASSLTGESEQYF. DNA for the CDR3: TGCGCCAGCAGCTTGACAGGGGAATCCGAGCAGTACTTC. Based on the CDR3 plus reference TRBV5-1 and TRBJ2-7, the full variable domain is KAGVTQTPRYLIKTRGQQVTLSCSPISGHRSVSWYQQTPGQGLQFLFEYFSETQRNKGNFPGRFSGRQFSNSRSEMNVSTLELGDSALYLCASSLTGESEQYFGPGTRLTVT.

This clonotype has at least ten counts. The CDR3 sequence: CSARDPAGPTYEQYF. The CDR3 nucleotides read TGCAGTGCTAGAGATCCGGCAGGACCGACCTACGAGCAGTACTTC. This chain joins TRBV20-1 and TRBJ2-7, with D uncertain. Germline V gives CDR1 DFQATT, CDR2 SNEGSKA (reference sequence). Trimming removed 0 bases from V and 2 bases from J, with 14 bases in between. CDR3 length: 15 amino acids.

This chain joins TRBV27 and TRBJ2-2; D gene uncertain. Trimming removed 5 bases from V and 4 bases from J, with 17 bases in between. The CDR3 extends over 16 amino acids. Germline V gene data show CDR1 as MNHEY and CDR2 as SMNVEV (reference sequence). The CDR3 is CASSPFQSPGTGELFF. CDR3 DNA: TGTGCCAGCAGTCCGTTCCAGTCTCCGGGCACCGGGGAGCTGTTTTTT.

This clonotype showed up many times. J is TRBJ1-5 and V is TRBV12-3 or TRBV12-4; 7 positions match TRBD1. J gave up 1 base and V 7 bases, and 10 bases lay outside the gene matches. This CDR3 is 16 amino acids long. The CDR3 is CASTDRATGSNQPQHF. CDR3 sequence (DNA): TGTGCCAGCACCGACAGGGCGACGGGGAGCAATCAGCCCCAGCATTTT.

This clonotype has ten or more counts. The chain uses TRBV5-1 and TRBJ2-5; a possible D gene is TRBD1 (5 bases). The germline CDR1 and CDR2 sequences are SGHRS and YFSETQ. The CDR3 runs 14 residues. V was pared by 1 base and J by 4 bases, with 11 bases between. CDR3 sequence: CASSLKQGTETQYF. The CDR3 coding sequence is TGCGCCAGCAGCTTGAAGCAGGGTACAGAGACCCAGTACTTC.

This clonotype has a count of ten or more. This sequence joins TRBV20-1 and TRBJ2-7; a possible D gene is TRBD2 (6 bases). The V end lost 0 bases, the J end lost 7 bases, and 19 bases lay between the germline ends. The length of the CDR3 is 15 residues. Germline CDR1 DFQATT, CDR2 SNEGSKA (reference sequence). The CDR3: CSAREKRRPEGEQYF. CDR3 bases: TGCAGTGCTAGAGAGAAACGGCGGCCGGAGGGAGAGCAGTACTTC.

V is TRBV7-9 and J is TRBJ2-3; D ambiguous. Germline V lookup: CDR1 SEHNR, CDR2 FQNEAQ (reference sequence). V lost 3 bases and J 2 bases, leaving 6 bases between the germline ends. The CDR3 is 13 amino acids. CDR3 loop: CASSFQDTDTQYF. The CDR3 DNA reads TGTGCCAGCAGCTTCCAGGACACAGATACGCAGTATTTT.

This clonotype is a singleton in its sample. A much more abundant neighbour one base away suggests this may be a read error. DNA of the CDR3: TGCAGTGCTAGCCCGGGACAGGCCTCCGGAGTCGCGGGCGAGCAGTACTTC. Translation: CSASPGQASGVAGEQYF. The V gene is TRBV20-1, the J gene TRBJ2-7; 8 nucleotides line up with TRBD1. CDR1 is DFQATT, CDR2 SNEGSKA, per germline (reference sequence). This CDR3 comprises 17 residues. V gave up 3 bases and J gave up 6 bases; unmatched junction bases: 19.

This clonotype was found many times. DNA of the CDR3: TGTGCCAGCAGCTTAGGCCGGAGTATATTTGAGCAGTACGTC. Amino acids: CASSLGRSIFEQYV. V gene TRBV13 combines with J gene TRBJ2-7; no clear D. CDR1 PRHDT and CDR2 FYEKMQ come from the germline V gene (reference sequence). V lost 0 bases and J 7 bases, leaving 13 bases between the germline ends. The CDR3 runs to 14 residues.

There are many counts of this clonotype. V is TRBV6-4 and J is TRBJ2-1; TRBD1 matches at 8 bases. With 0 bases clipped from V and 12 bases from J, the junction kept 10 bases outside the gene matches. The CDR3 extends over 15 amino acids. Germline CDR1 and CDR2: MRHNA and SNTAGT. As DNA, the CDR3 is TGTGCCAGCAGTGACTCGCCCAGGGGGCGGCATGGGCAGTTCTTC. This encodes CASSDSPRGRHGQFF.

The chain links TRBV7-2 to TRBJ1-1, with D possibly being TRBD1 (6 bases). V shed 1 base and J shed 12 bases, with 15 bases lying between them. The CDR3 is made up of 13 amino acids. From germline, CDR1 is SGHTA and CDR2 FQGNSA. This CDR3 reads CASSLGGAQLSFF. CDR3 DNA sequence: TGTGCCAGCAGCTTAGGGGGGGCGCAGTTGTCTTTCTTT.

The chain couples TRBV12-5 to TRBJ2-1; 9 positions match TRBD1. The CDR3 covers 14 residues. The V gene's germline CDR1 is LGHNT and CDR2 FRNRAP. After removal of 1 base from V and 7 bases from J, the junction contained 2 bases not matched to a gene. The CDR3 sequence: CASGLAGQGNEQFF. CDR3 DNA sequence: TGTGCTAGTGGTTTGGCCGGACAGGGGAATGAGCAGTTCTTC.

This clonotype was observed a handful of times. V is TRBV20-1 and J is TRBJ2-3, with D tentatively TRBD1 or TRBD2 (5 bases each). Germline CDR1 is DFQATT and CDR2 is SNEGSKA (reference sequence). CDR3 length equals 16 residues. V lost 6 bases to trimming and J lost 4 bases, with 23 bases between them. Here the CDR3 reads CSALAHGGILADTQYF. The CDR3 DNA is TGCAGTGCCCTTGCACATGGGGGAATTTTGGCAGATACGCAGTATTTT.

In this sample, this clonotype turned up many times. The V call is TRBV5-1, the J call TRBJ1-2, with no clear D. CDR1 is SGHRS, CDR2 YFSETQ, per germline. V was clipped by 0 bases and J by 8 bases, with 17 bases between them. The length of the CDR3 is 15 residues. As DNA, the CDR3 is TGCGCCAGCAGCTTGGACCTCGGACCTGAACGGGGCTACACCTTC. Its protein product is CASSLDLGPERGYTF.

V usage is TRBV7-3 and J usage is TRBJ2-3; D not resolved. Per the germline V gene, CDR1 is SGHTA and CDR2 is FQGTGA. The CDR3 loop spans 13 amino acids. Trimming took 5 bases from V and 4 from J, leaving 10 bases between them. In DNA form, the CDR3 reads TGTGCCAGCAGCCCCGAGCTTCCAGATACGCAGTATTTT. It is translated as CASSPELPDTQYF. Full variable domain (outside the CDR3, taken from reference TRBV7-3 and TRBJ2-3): GAGVSQTPSNKVTEKGKYVELRCDPISGHTALYWYRQSLGQGPEFLIYFQGTGAADDSGLPNDRFFAVRPEGSVSTLKIQRTERGDSAVYLCASSPELPDTQYFGPGTRLTVL.

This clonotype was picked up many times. The CDR3 DNA follows: TGCAGTGCTAGGCCCCGGGGGGAGTTCAGCACCATATATTTT. The encoded protein is CSARPRGEFSTIYF. The chain uses TRBV20-1 and TRBJ1-3; D possibly corresponds to TRBD1 (5 bases). Per the germline V gene, CDR1 is DFQATT and CDR2 is SNEGSKA (reference sequence). V shed 3 bases and J shed 9 bases, with 18 bases lying between them. The length of the CDR3 is 14 residues.

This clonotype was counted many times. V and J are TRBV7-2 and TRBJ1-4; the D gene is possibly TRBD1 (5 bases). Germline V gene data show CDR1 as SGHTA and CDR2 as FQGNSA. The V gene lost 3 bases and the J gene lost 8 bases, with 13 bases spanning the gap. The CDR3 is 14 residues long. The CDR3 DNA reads TGTGCCAGCAGCTTTCGTCAGGGAGGCGAAAAACTGTTTTTT. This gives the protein CASSFRQGGEKLFF. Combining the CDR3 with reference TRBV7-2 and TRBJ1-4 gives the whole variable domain GAGVSQSPSNKVTEKGKDVELRCDPISGHTALYWYRQSLGQGLEFLIYFQGNSAPDKSGLPSDRFSAERTGGSVSTLTIQRTQQEDSAVYLCASSFRQGGEKLFFGSGTQLSVL.

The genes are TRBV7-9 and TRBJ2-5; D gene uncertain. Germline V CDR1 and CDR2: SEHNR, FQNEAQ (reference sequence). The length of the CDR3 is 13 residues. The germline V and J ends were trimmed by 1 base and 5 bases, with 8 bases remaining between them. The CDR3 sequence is CASSLETDETQYF. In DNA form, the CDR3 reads TGTGCCAGCAGCTTAGAAACGGATGAGACCCAGTACTTC.

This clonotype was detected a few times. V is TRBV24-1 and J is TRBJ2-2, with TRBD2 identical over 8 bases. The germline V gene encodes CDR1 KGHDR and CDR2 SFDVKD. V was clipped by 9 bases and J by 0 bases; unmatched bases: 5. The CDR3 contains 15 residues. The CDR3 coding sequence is TGTGCCACCTCGCCCGGGGGGGCGAACACCGGGGAGCTGTTTTTT. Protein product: CATSPGGANTGELFF.

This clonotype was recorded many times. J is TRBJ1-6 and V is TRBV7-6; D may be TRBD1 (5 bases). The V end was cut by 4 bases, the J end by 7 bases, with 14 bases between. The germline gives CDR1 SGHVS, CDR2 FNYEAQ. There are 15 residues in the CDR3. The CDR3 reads CASSYGGTGNSPLHF. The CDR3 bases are TGTGCCAGCAGCTATGGGGGTACGGGGAATTCACCCCTCCACTTT.